These T cell receptor beta chains were read from a single sample in a study of cytomegalovirus exposure and HLA in healthy donors. Sequenced by immunoSEQ multiplex PCR; TCRdb stores in-frame clones only, minus some. The top ten hold 4.8% of the sample, which has roughly 170,000 clones, 84% seen once. Input material: PBMCs. The receptor set was obtained from a man younger than 35 in good health and CMV-seronegative. CDR3s include the opening cysteine and the closing phenylalanine or tryptophan. A D gene is named only where the DNA matches it firmly.

cdr3_length: 15; d_call: TRBD1; j_call: TRBJ1-2; v_call: TRBV28; cdr3_aa: CASSHGQGSYYGYTF
cdr3_length: 14; d_call: TRBD1; j_call: TRBJ1-1; v_call: TRBV11-3; cdr3_aa: CASSANQGGTEAFF
cdr3_length: 15; d_call: TRBD1; j_call: TRBJ1-5; v_call: TRBV6-5; cdr3_aa: CASRPEGARNQPQHF
cdr3_length: 17; d_call: TRBD2; j_call: TRBJ2-1; v_call: TRBV9; cdr3_aa: CASSVAGTSGNYNEQFF
cdr3_length: 15; d_call: NA; j_call: TRBJ1-2; v_call: TRBV9; cdr3_aa: CASSVVESTSRGYTF
cdr3_length: 19; d_call: TRBD2; j_call: TRBJ2-2; v_call: TRBV9; cdr3_aa: CASSPTSFGLADDTGELFF
cdr3_length: 14; d_call: TRBD1; j_call: TRBJ2-7; v_call: TRBV6-5; cdr3_aa: CASSQPTGAAEQYF
cdr3_length: 15; d_call: TRBD1; j_call: TRBJ2-7; v_call: TRBV14; cdr3_aa: CASSRTGTVDYEQYF
cdr3_length: 18; d_call: TRBD1; j_call: TRBJ1-4; v_call: TRBV23-1; cdr3_aa: CASRTENPGQGRREKLFF
cdr3_length: 14; d_call: NA; j_call: TRBJ2-7; v_call: TRBV6-1; cdr3_aa: CASSDPGLRYEQYF
cdr3_length: 15; d_call: NA; j_call: TRBJ1-5; v_call: TRBV19; cdr3_aa: CASSIVGGAVQPQHF
cdr3_length: 14; d_call: NA; j_call: TRBJ1-1; v_call: TRBV5-1; cdr3_aa: CASSLTSGDTEAFF
cdr3_length: 18; d_call: TRBD1; j_call: TRBJ1-1; v_call: TRBV7-9; cdr3_aa: CASSSNKGAREADTEAFF
cdr3_length: 15; d_call: NA; j_call: TRBJ2-1; v_call: TRBV19; cdr3_aa: CASSIARDSYNEQFF
cdr3_length: 13; d_call: TRBD1; j_call: TRBJ1-5; v_call: TRBV10-3; cdr3_aa: CAISTGEDQPQHF
cdr3_length: 15; d_call: TRBD1; j_call: TRBJ1-2; v_call: TRBV5-1; cdr3_aa: CASSLSGRGLEGYTF
cdr3_length: 15; d_call: TRBD1; j_call: TRBJ2-7; v_call: TRBV5-1; cdr3_aa: CASSADGTGGFEQYF
cdr3_length: 12; d_call: NA; j_call: TRBJ1-5; v_call: TRBV28; cdr3_aa: CASSLSAGPQHF
cdr3_length: 16; d_call: NA; j_call: TRBJ1-6; v_call: TRBV6-1; cdr3_aa: CASSAPTGAYNSPLHF
cdr3_length: 11; d_call: NA; j_call: TRBJ1-1; v_call: TRBV7-9; cdr3_aa: CASSPLSEAFF
cdr3_length: 18; d_call: TRBD2; j_call: TRBJ2-1; v_call: TRBV14; cdr3_aa: CASSQPYLAGDSYNEQFF
cdr3_length: 15; d_call: TRBD2; j_call: TRBJ2-1; v_call: TRBV29-1; cdr3_aa: CSVEDRGGSNNEQFF
cdr3_length: 13; d_call: NA; j_call: TRBJ2-2; v_call: TRBV9; cdr3_aa: CASSVEYTGELFF
cdr3_length: 15; d_call: TRBD1; j_call: TRBJ1-6; v_call: TRBV6-1; cdr3_aa: CASSAQGVLNSPLHF
cdr3_length: 16; d_call: NA; j_call: TRBJ1-2; v_call: TRBV19; cdr3_aa: CASSIGGQSLTYGYTF
cdr3_length: 12; d_call: NA; j_call: TRBJ2-7; v_call: TRBV5-6; cdr3_aa: CASSYLNYEQYF
cdr3_length: 16; d_call: TRBD1; j_call: TRBJ1-1; v_call: TRBV4-3; cdr3_aa: CASSGRTGQGNTEAFF
cdr3_length: 17; d_call: TRBD2; j_call: NA; v_call: TRBV18; cdr3_aa: CASSPSDLAGNTYEQYF
cdr3_length: 18; d_call: TRBD1; j_call: TRBJ2-2; v_call: TRBV19; cdr3_aa: CAIGPGQGRGYRIGELFF
cdr3_length: 15; d_call: NA; j_call: TRBJ2-7; v_call: TRBV15; cdr3_aa: CATSTEGSRSYEQYF
cdr3_length: 13; d_call: NA; j_call: TRBJ2-7; v_call: TRBV5-1; cdr3_aa: CASSSTGHYEQYF
cdr3_length: 13; d_call: TRBD1; j_call: TRBJ2-1; v_call: TRBV15; cdr3_aa: CATSSPGGAEQFF
cdr3_length: 15; d_call: TRBD2; j_call: TRBJ2-7; v_call: TRBV2; cdr3_aa: CASSEFPGRPYEQYF
cdr3_length: 14; d_call: TRBD1; j_call: TRBJ1-3; v_call: TRBV5-1; cdr3_aa: CASSRTGAGNTIYF
cdr3_length: 12; d_call: TRBD1; j_call: TRBJ1-2; v_call: TRBV29-1; cdr3_aa: CSVTGTVYGYTF
cdr3_length: 14; d_call: NA; j_call: TRBJ2-7; v_call: TRBV27; cdr3_aa: CASSPGTPPYEQYF
cdr3_length: 13; d_call: TRBD1; j_call: TRBJ2-2; v_call: TRBV2; cdr3_aa: CASRNRGSGELFF
cdr3_length: 17; d_call: NA; j_call: TRBJ2-6; v_call: TRBV21-1; cdr3_aa: CASSKDLEGAGANVLTF
cdr3_length: 14; d_call: TRBD2; j_call: TRBJ2-5; v_call: TRBV5-1; cdr3_aa: CASSQTSVGETQYF
cdr3_length: 12; d_call: TRBD1; j_call: TRBJ2-1; v_call: TRBV18; cdr3_aa: CASSLDDRESFF
cdr3_length: 17; d_call: NA; j_call: TRBJ1-1; v_call: TRBV30; cdr3_aa: CAWSGVRQGGWDTEAFF
cdr3_length: 15; d_call: NA; j_call: TRBJ2-2; v_call: TRBV2; cdr3_aa: CASSDDGATVGELFF
cdr3_length: 14; d_call: TRBD1; j_call: TRBJ2-7; v_call: TRBV28; cdr3_aa: CASSFGQGAGEQYF
cdr3_length: 14; d_call: NA; j_call: TRBJ2-5; v_call: TRBV7-8; cdr3_aa: CASSLDQGRETQYF